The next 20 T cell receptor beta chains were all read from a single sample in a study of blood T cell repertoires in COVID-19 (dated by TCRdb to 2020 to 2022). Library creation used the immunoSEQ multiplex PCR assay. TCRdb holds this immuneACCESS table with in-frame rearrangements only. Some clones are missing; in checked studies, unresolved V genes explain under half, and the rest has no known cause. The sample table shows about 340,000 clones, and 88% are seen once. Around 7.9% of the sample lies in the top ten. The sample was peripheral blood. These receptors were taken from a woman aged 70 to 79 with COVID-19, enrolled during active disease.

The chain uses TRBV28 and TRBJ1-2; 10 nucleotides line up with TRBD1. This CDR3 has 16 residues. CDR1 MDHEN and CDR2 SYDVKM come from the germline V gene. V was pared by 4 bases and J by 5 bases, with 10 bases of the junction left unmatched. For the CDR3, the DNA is TGTGCCAGCAGTTCTGTGACAGGGGGCGATTGGTATGGCTACACCTTC. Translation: CASSSVTGGDWYGYTF.

CDR3 nucleotide sequence: TGTGCCAGCAGCTCCATGACATATTCTGGAAACACCATATATTTT. Translating gives CASSSMTYSGNTIYF. The rearrangement joins TRBV5-6 to TRBJ1-3; no reliable D call. Germline CDR1 is SGHDT and CDR2 is YYEEEE. The CDR3 consists of 15 residues. Trimming stripped 3 bases from V and 1 base from J, with 11 bases between.

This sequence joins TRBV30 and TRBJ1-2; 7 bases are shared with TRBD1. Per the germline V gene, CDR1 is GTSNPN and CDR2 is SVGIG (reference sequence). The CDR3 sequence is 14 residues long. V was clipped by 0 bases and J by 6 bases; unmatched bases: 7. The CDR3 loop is CAWSVQGSLDGYTF. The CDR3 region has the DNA TGTGCCTGGAGTGTACAGGGGAGTTTGGATGGCTACACCTTC. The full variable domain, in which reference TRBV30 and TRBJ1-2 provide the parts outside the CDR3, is SQTIHQWPATLVQPVGSPLSLECTVEGTSNPNLYWYRQAAGRGLQLLFYSVGIGQISSEVPQNLSASRPQDRQFILSSKKLLLSDSGFYLCAWSVQGSLDGYTFGSGTRLTVV.

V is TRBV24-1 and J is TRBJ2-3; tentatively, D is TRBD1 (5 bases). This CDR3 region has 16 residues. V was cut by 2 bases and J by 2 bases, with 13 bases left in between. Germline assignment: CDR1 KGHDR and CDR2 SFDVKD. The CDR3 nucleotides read TGTGCCACCAGTGATTCCTACCGACAGTACACAGATACGCAGTATTTT. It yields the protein CATSDSYRQYTDTQYF.

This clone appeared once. This chain's CDR3 is CASSVPRDKDSYEQYF. The CDR3 DNA follows: TGTGCCAGCAGCGTCCCCCGGGACAAAGACTCCTACGAGCAGTACTTC. The chain recombines TRBV7-3 with TRBJ2-7; D is perhaps TRBD1 (6 bases). The length of the CDR3 is 16 residues. V gave up 5 bases and J gave up 0 bases, with 17 bases separating them. In germline, CDR1 is SGHTA, CDR2 FQGTGA.

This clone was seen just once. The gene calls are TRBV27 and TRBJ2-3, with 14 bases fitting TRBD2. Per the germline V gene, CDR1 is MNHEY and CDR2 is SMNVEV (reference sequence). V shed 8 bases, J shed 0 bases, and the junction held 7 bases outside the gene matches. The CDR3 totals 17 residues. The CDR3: CASHRLAGGPSTDTQYF. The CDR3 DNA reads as TGTGCCAGCCACCGACTAGCGGGGGGGCCGAGCACAGATACGCAGTATTTT.

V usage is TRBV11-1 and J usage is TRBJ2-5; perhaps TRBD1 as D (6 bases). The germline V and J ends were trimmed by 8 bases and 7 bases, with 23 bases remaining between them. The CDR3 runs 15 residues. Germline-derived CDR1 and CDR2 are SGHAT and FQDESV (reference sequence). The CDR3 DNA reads TGTGCCAGCCAGCTACGGGACACATGGGATCCGACCCAGTACTTC. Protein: CASQLRDTWDPTQYF.

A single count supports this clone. CDR3 DNA sequence: TGCGCCAGCAGCGCGGGGGCGTCGATCTATGGCTACACCTTC. The encoded protein is CASSAGASIYGYTF. This chain connects TRBV5-1 to TRBJ1-2; D may be TRBD1 (6 bases). The V end was cut by 4 bases, the J end by 4 bases, with 14 bases between. The CDR3 is 14 amino acids. Germline V gene data show CDR1 as SGHRS and CDR2 as YFSETQ.

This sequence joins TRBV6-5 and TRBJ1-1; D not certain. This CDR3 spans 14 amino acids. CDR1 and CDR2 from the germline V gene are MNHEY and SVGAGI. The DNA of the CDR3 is TGTGCGACGGTCCCGGGGTCGATGAACACTGAAGCTTTCTTT. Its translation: CATVPGSMNTEAFF.

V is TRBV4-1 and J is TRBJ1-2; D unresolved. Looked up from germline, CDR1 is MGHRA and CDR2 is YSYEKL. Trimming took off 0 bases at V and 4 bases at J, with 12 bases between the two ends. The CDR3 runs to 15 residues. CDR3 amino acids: CASSQDKGESYGYTF. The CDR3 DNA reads TGCGCCAGCAGCCAAGACAAGGGAGAGAGCTATGGCTACACCTTC.

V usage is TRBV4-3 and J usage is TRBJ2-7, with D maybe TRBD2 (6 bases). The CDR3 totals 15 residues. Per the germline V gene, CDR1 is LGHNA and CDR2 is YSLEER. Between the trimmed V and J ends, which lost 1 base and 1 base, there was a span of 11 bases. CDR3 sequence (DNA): TGCGCCAGCAGCCAAGTGTTCGGGGGATCCTACGAGCAGTACTTC. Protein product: CASSQVFGGSYEQYF.

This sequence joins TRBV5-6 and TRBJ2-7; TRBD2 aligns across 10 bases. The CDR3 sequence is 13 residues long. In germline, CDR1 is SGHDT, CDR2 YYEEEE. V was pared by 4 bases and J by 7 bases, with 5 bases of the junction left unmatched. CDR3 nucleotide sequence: TGTGCCAGCAGCGCGGGACTAGCGAAGGAGCAGTACTTC. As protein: CASSAGLAKEQYF.

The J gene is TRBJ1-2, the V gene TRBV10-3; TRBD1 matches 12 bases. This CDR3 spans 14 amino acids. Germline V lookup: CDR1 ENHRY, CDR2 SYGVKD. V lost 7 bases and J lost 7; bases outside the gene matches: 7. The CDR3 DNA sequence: TGTGCCATCATTGGGACAGGGGGCCTCGGTGGCTACACCTTC. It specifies CAIIGTGGLGGYTF.

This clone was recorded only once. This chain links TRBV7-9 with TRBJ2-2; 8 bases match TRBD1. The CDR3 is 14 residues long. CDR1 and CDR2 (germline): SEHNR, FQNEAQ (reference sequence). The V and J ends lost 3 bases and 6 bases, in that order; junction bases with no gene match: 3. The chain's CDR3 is CASSLKQGAGELFF. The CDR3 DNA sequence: TGTGCCAGCAGCTTGAAACAGGGGGCCGGGGAGCTGTTTTTT.

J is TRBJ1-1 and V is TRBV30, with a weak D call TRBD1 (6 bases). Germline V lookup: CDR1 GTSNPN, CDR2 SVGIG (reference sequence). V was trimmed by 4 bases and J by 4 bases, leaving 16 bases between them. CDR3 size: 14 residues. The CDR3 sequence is CAWNYKGGSTEAFF. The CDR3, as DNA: TGTGCCTGGAATTATAAGGGGGGGAGCACTGAAGCTTTCTTT.

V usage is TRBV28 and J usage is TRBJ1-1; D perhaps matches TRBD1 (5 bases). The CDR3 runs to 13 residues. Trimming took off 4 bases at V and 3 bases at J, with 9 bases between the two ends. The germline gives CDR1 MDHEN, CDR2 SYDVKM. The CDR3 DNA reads TGTGCCAGCAGTTCGTCAGGGTACACTGAAGCTTTCTTT. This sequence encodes CASSSSGYTEAFF.

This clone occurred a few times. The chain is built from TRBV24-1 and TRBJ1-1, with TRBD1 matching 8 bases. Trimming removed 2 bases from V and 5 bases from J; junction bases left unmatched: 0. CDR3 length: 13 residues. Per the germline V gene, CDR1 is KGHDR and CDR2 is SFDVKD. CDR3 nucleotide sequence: TGTGCCACCAGTGATTACAGGGGGACTGAAGCTTTCTTT. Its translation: CATSDYRGTEAFF.

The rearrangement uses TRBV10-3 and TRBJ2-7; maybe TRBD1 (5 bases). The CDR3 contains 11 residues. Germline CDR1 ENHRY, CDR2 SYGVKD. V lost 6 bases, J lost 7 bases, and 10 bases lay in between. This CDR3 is CAIRDNLEQYF. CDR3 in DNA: TGTGCCATCAGGGACAATCTGGAGCAGTACTTC.

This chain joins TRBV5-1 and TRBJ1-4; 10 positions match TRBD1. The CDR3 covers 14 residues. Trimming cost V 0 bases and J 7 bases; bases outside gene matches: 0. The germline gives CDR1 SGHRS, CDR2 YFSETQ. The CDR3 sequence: CASSLGTGGEKLFF. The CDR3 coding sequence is TGCGCCAGCAGCTTGGGGACAGGGGGTGAAAAACTGTTTTTT.

The CDR3 loop is CASTIAGGTDTQYF. In DNA form, the CDR3 reads TGTGCCAGCACCATAGCGGGGGGGACAGATACGCAGTATTTT. The chain carries TRBV7-2 and TRBJ2-3; 11 nucleotides line up with TRBD2. V gave up 7 bases and J gave up 3 bases; unmatched junction bases: 3. CDR1 and CDR2 (germline): SGHTA, FQGNSA. The CDR3 extends over 14 amino acids.